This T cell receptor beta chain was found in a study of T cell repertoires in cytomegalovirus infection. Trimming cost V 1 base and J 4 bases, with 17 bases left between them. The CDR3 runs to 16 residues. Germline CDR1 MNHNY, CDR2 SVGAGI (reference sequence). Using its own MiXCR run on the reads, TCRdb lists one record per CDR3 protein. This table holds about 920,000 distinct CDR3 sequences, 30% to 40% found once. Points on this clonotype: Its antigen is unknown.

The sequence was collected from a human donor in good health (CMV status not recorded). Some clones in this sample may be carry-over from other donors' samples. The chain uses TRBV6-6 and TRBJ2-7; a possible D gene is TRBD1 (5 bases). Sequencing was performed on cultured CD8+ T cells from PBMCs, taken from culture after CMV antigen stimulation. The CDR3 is CASSYYPPTGAYEQYV. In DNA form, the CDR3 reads TGTGCCAGCAGTTACTACCCGCCAACAGGTGCTTACGAGCAGTACGTC.